These 13 T cell receptor beta chains share one sample of origin, sequenced in a study of blood T cell repertoires in COVID-19. The protocol was immunoSEQ multiplex PCR, while the TCRdb copy is restricted to in-frame clones and leaves out a portion. The table has about 130,000 clones, about four fifths seen once. The specimen was peripheral blood. Every receptor here comes from a woman older than 75 with acute or convalescent COVID-19.

This clone was seen more than once but under ten times. This sequence joins TRBV7-9 and TRBJ2-7; the match to TRBD2 covers 7 bases. Unmatched junction bases numbered 5, after V lost 0 bases and J lost 3 bases. The CDR3 covers 15 residues. CDR1 is SEHNR and CDR2 is FQNEAQ in the germline V gene (reference sequence). The CDR3 here is CASSLAEGGFYEQYF. The DNA for the CDR3 is TGTGCCAGCAGCTTAGCGGAGGGAGGGTTCTACGAGCAGTACTTC. The complete variable domain, with remaining parts taken from reference TRBV7-9 and TRBJ2-7, reads DTGVSQNPRHKITKRGQNVTFRCDPISEHNRLYWYRQTLGQGPEFLTYFQNEAQLEKSRLLSDRFSAERPKGSFSTLEIQRTEQGDSAMYLCASSLAEGGFYEQYFGPGTRLTVT.

The genes are TRBV2 and TRBJ1-2; D is uncertain. V shed 6 bases and J shed 8 bases, with 10 bases lying between them. Germline loops: CDR1 SNHLY, CDR2 FYNNEI. The CDR3 is 11 residues long. DNA of the CDR3: TGTGCCAGCAGGAGGGAAGGGGGCTACACCTTC. Translating it yields CASRREGGYTF. Looking up the rest from reference TRBV2 and TRBJ1-2 gives the full variable domain: EPEVTQTPSHQVTQMGQEVILRCVPISNHLYFYWYRQILGQKVEFLVSFYNNEISEKSEIFDDQFSVERPDGSNFTLKIRSTKLEDSAMYFCASRREGGYTFGSGTRLTVV.

This sequence joins TRBV7-2 and TRBJ2-3, with D tentatively TRBD1 (7 bases). The germline V and J ends were trimmed by 4 bases and 0 bases, with 23 bases remaining between them. The CDR3 extends over 19 amino acids. Per the germline V gene, CDR1 is SGHTA and CDR2 is FQGNSA. CDR3 sequence reads: CASSYRGGGAPRSTDTQYF. CDR3 bases: TGTGCCAGCAGCTACCGAGGGGGCGGGGCCCCCCGGAGCACAGATACGCAGTATTTT.

The chain uses TRBV7-2 and TRBJ1-2; D gene unclear. The CDR3 is made up of 14 amino acids. Germline CDR1 reads SGHTA; CDR2 reads FQGNSA. V lost 1 base to trimming and J lost 3 bases, with 9 bases between them. The CDR3, as DNA: TGTGCCAGCAGCTTAGTTGGACTAGACTATGGCTACACCTTC. Protein: CASSLVGLDYGYTF. Together with reference TRBV7-2 and TRBJ1-2, the CDR3 gives the full variable domain: GAGVSQSPSNKVTEKGKDVELRCDPISGHTALYWYRQSLGQGLEFLIYFQGNSAPDKSGLPSDRFSAERTGGSVSTLTIQRTQQEDSAVYLCASSLVGLDYGYTFGSGTRLTVV.

The rearrangement joins TRBV5-1 to TRBJ1-1; D call uncertain. Trimming removed 0 bases from V and 1 base from J, with 7 bases in between. The CDR3 covers 14 residues. Per the germline V gene, CDR1 is SGHRS and CDR2 is YFSETQ. The CDR3 sequence is CASSLDTQNTEAFF. CDR3 DNA: TGCGCCAGCAGCTTGGACACCCAGAACACTGAAGCTTTCTTT.

The chain couples TRBV3-1 (or the pseudogene TRBV3-2) to TRBJ1-2, with TRBD1 as a possible D gene (6 bases). V shed 3 bases and J shed 9 bases, with 14 bases lying between them. The germline V gene has CDR1 LGHDT and CDR2 YNNKEL (reference sequence). The length of the CDR3 is 13 residues. The CDR3 DNA is TGTGCCAGCAGCCAGCAAGGGACACATCGCTACACCTTC. Translation: CASSQQGTHRYTF.

This clone has a single count. The gene calls are TRBV4-2 and TRBJ2-7; 10 bases align to TRBD2. CDR1 and CDR2 from the germline V gene are LGHNA and YNFKEQ. V dropped 0 bases and J dropped 3; count of bases not matched to a gene: 8. CDR3 length equals 17 residues. CDR3 sequence (DNA): TGTGCCAGCAGCCAAGACAGCGCTAGCGGGGGATTCTACGAGCAGTACTTC. It yields the protein CASSQDSASGGFYEQYF.

The rearrangement joins TRBV2 to TRBJ1-2; maybe TRBD1 (6 bases). V was clipped by 2 bases and J by 12 bases, with 16 bases between them. The CDR3 is 13 amino acids. The germline V gene has CDR1 SNHLY and CDR2 FYNNEI. CDR3 DNA: TGTGCCAGCAGTGAATGGGGGCGGACATGGGACACCTTC. Amino acids: CASSEWGRTWDTF. Using reference TRBV2 and TRBJ1-2 for the parts outside the CDR3, the full variable domain is EPEVTQTPSHQVTQMGQEVILRCVPISNHLYFYWYRQILGQKVEFLVSFYNNEISEKSEIFDDQFSVERPDGSNFTLKIRSTKLEDSAMYFCASSEWGRTWDTFGSGTRLTVV.

The rearrangement uses TRBV21-1 and TRBJ1-2. TRBV21-1 is designated a pseudogene. CDR3 length: 15 amino acids. The CDR3 region is CASSTRQGEDYGYTF. The CDR3 nucleotides are TGTGCCAGCAGCACCAGACAAGGGGAGGACTATGGCTACACCTTC.

The V and J genes are TRBV6-5 and TRBJ2-1; weak D call: TRBD1 (5 bases). V lost 7 bases, J lost 6 bases, and 13 bases lay in between. CDR1 is MNHEY, CDR2 SVGAGI, per germline. The CDR3 runs to 13 residues. The CDR3 DNA sequence: TGTGCCAGCACGGGCCCAGGGCGCAATGAGCAGTTCTTC. Translation gives CASTGPGRNEQFF.

V is TRBV7-3 and J is TRBJ1-1; 7 bases are a match to TRBD1. V shed 3 bases and J 1 base; nucleotides not matched to a gene: 2. The CDR3 is 14 residues long. The germline CDR1 and CDR2 sequences are SGHTA and FQGTGA. The CDR3, as DNA: TGTGCCAGCAGCTTCCAGGGGGGGAACACTGAAGCTTTCTTT. This sequence encodes CASSFQGGNTEAFF.

V is TRBV5-1 and J is TRBJ1-3; no reliable D call. The germline V and J ends were trimmed by 0 bases and 2 bases, with 9 bases remaining between them. Germline V gives CDR1 SGHRS, CDR2 YFSETQ. This CDR3 has 15 amino acids. Written as DNA, the CDR3 is TGCGCCAGCAGCTTGGATCGGTTTGCTGGAAACACCATATATTTT. Its translation: CASSLDRFAGNTIYF.

This chain joins TRBV12-5 and TRBJ1-1; maybe TRBD1 (5 bases). Germline V CDR1 and CDR2: LGHNT, FRNRAP. The CDR3 sequence is 13 residues long. With 5 bases removed from V and 5 bases from J, the gap between germline ends came to 12 bases. CDR3 sequence reads: CASGPDSMTEAFF. CDR3 sequence (DNA): TGTGCTAGTGGTCCCGACAGCATGACTGAAGCTTTCTTT.